This T cell receptor beta chain originates from a study of response to subunit inactivated influenza vaccine. Study observations and caveats: The authors offered the suggestion that each seasonal influenza vaccination recruits few new T cells.

Notes on this clonotype: Its specificity is not known.

TCRdb ran MiXCR on the RT-PCR reads and lists one entry per CDR3 protein. This sample has hundreds of thousands of distinct CDR3 sequences, with under 20% found just once. V was shortened by 11 bases and J by 1 base, with 21 bases between the two germline ends. The CDR3 length is 16 residues. From germline, CDR1 is MNHNS and CDR2 SASEGT. This specimen was PBMCs from blood, taken less than 6 days after vaccination. V gene TRBV6-1 combines with J gene TRBJ2-1; D tentatively reads TRBD1 or TRBD2 (5 bases each). The clonotype was recovered from a man aged 50 or older who received an inactivated influenza vaccine. The DNA of the CDR3 is TGTGCCGCCCCCCCCACAGGTTGGGGGTCCTACAATGAGCAGTTCTTC. Residues: CAAPPTGWGSYNEQFF.